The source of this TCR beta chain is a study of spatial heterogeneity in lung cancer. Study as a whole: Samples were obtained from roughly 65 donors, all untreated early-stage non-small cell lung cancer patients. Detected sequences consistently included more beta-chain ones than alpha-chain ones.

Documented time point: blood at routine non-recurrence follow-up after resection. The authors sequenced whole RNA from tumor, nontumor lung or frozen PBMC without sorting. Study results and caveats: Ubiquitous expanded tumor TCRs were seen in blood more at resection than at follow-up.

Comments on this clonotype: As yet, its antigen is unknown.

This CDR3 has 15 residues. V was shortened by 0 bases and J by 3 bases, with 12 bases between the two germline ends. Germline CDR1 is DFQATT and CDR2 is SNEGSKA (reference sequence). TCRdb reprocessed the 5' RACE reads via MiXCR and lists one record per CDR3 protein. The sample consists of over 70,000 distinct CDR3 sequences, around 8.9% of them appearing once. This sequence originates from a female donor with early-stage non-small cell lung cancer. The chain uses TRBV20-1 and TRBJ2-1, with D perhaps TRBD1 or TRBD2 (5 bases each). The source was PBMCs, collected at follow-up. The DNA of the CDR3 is TGCAGTGCTAGAGATCTGGGACGCCTCTACAATGAGCAGTTCTTC. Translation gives CSARDLGRLYNEQFF.